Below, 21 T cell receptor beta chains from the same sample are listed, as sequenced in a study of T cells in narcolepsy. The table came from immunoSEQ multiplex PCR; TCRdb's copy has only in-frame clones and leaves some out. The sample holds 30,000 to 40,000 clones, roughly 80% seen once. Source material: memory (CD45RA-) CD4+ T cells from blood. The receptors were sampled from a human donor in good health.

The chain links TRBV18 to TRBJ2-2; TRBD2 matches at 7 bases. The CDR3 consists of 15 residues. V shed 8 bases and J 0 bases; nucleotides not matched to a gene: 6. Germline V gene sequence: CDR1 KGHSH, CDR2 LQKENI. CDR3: CASRVGRANTGELFF. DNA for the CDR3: TGTGCCAGCCGAGTAGGGAGGGCGAACACCGGGGAGCTGTTTTTT.

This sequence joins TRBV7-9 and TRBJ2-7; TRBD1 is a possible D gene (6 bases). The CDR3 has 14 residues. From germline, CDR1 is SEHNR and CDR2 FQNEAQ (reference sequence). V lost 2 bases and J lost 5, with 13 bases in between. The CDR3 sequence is CASSLQAGAHEQYF. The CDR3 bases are TGTGCCAGCAGCTTACAGGCAGGGGCTCACGAGCAGTACTTC.

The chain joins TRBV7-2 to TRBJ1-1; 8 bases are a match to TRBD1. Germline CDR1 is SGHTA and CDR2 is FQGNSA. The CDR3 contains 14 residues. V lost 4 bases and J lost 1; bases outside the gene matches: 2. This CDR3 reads CASSSDRANTEAFF. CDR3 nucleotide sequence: TGTGCCAGCAGCTCGGACAGGGCGAACACTGAAGCTTTCTTT.

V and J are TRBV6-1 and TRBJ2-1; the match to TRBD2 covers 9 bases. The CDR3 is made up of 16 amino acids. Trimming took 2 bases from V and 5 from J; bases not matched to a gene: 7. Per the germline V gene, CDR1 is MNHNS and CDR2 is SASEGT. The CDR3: CASSETPGLANNEQFF. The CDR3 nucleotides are TGTGCCAGCAGTGAAACCCCGGGACTAGCCAACAATGAGCAGTTCTTC.

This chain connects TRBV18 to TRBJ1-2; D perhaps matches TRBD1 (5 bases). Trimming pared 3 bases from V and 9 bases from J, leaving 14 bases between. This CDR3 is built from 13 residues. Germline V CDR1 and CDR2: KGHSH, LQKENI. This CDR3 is CASSPPSTASYTF. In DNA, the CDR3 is TGTGCCAGCTCACCGCCATCGACAGCTAGCTACACCTTC. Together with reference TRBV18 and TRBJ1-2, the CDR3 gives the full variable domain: NAGVMQNPRHLVRRRGQEARLRCSPMKGHSHVYWYRQLPEEGLKFMVYLQKENIIDESGMPKERFSAEFPKEGPSILRIQQVVRGDSAAYFCASSPPSTASYTFGSGTRLTVV.

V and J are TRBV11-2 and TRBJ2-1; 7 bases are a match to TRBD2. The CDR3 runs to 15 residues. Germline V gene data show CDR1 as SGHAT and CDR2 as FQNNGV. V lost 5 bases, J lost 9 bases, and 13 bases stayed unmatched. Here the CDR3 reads CASSPQDWGRGEQFF. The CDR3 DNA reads TGTGCCAGCAGCCCGCAAGACTGGGGGAGGGGTGAGCAGTTCTTC.

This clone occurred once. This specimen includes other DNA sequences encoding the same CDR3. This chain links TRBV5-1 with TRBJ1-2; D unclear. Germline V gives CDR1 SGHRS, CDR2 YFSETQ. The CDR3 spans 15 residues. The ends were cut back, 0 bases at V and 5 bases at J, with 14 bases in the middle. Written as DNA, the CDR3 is TGCGCCAGCAGCTTGGGTAGCGGGCGAGAGTATGGCTACACCTTC. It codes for CASSLGSGREYGYTF. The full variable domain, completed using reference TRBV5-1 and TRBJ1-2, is KAGVTQTPRYLIKTRGQQVTLSCSPISGHRSVSWYQQTPGQGLQFLFEYFSETQRNKGNFPGRFSGRQFSNSRSEMNVSTLELGDSALYLCASSLGSGREYGYTFGSGTRLTVV.

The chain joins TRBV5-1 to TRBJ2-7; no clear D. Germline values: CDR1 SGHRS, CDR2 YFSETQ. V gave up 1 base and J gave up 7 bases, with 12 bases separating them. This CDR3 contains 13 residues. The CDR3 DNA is TGCGCCAGCAGCTTGCAGAGTGCCGTGGAGCAGTACTTC. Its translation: CASSLQSAVEQYF. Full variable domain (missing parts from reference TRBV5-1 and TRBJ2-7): KAGVTQTPRYLIKTRGQQVTLSCSPISGHRSVSWYQQTPGQGLQFLFEYFSETQRNKGNFPGRFSGRQFSNSRSEMNVSTLELGDSALYLCASSLQSAVEQYFGPGTRLTVT.

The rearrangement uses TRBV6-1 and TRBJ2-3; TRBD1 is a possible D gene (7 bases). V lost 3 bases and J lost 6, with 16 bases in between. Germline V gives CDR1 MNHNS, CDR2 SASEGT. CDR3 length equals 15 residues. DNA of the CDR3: TGTGCCAGCAGTGAGCGGGACAGTCGGCGGGATACGCAGTATTTT. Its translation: CASSERDSRRDTQYF.

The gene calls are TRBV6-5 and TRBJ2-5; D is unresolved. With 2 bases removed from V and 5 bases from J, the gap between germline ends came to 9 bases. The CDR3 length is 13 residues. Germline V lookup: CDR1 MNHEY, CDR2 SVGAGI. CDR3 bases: TGTGCCAGCAGTTACGGGGTGGGGGAGACCCAGTACTTC. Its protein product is CASSYGVGETQYF.

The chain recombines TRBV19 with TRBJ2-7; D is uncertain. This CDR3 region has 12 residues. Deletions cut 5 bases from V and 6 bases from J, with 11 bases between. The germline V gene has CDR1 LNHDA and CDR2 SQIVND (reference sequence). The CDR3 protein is CASSSLRGEQYF. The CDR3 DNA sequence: TGTGCCAGTAGTTCCCTTAGAGGCGAGCAGTACTTC.

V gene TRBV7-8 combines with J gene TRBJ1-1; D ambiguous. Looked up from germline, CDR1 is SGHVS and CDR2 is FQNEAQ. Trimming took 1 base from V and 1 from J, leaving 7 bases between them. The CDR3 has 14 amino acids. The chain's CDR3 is CASSLVPENTEAFF. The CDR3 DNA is TGTGCCAGCAGCTTAGTTCCGGAGAACACTGAAGCTTTCTTT.

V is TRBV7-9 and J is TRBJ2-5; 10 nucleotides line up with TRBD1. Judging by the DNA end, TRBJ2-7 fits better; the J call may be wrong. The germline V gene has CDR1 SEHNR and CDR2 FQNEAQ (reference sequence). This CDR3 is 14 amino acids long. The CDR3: CASSNPGQGYEQYF. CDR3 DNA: TGTGCCAGCAGCAATCCGGGACAGGGGTACGAGCAGTACTTC.

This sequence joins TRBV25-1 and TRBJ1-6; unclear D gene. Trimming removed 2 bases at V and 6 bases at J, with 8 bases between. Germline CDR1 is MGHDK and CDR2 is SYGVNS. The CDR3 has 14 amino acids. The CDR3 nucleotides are TGTGCCAGCAGTGAAGCAGGTCGTAATTCACCCCTCCACTTT. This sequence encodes CASSEAGRNSPLHF. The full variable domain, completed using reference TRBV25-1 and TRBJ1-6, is EADIYQTPRYLVIGTGKKITLECSQTMGHDKMYWYQQDPGMELHLIHYSYGVNSTEKGDLSSESTVSRIRTEHFPLTLESARPSHTSQYLCASSEAGRNSPLHFGNGTRLTVT.

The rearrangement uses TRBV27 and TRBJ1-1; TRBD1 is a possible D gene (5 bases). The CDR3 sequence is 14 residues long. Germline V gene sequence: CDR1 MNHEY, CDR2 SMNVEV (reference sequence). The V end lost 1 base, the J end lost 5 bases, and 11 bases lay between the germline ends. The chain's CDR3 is CASSLYGGETEAFF. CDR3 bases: TGTGCCAGCAGTTTATACGGGGGAGAGACTGAAGCTTTCTTT.

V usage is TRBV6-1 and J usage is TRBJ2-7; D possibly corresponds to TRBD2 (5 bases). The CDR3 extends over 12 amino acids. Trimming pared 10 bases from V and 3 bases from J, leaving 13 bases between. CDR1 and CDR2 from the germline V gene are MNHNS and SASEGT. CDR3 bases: TGTGCCACCATAGGGAGTTTCTACGAGCAGTACTTC. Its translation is CATIGSFYEQYF.

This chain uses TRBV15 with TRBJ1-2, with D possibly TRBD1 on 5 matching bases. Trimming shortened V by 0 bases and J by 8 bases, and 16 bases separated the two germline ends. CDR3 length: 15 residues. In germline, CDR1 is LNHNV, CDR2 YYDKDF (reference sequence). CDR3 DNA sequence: TGTGCCACCAGCAGAGATAATGAGGGGCGCGGAGGCTACACCTTC. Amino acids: CATSRDNEGRGGYTF.

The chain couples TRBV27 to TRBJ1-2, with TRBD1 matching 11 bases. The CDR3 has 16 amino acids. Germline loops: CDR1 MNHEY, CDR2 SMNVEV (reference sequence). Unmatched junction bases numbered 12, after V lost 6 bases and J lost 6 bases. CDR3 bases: TGTGCCAGCAGACCAACCTGGGACAGGGGGGAAGATGGCTACACCTTC. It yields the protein CASRPTWDRGEDGYTF.

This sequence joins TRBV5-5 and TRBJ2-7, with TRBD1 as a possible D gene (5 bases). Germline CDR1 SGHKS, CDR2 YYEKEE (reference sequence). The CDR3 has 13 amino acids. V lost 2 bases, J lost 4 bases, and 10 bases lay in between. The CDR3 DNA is TGTGCCAGCAGCTTTGGTACAGGATACGAGCAGTACTTC. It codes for CASSFGTGYEQYF.

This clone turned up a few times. The CDR3 sequence is CASSPLPPTGLNTEAFF. The CDR3 nucleotides are TGTGCCAGCTCACCCCTCCCCCCCACGGGGTTGAACACTGAAGCTTTCTTT. The rearrangement links TRBV18 to TRBJ1-1; D is unresolved. Germline CDR1 KGHSH, CDR2 LQKENI. V lost 3 bases to trimming and J lost 0 bases, with 17 bases between them. This CDR3 contains 17 residues.

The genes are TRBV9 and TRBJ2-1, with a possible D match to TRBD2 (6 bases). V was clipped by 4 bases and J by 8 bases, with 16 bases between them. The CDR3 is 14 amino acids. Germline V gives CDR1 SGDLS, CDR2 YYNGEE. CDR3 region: CASSPRLVGDEQFF. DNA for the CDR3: TGTGCCAGCAGCCCGAGACTAGTTGGCGATGAGCAGTTCTTC.